This T cell receptor beta chain is drawn from a study of post-analysis software for immune sequencing data (dated by TCRdb to the mid-2010s). In terms of the full investigation: Recorded disease courses included relapsing-remitting, secondary progressive and progressive-relapsing multiple sclerosis, with some patients lacking subtype annotation. Patient repertoires were compared against around 10 previously published healthy control repertoires from donors aged roughly 6 to 27 years. A subset of samples was prepared in parallel using single-end sample barcoding, then pooled and co-amplified after Illumina adapter ligation.

To demonstrate the VDJtools post-analysis software, the study profiled TCR beta repertoires from the peripheral blood of 13 young patients with multiple sclerosis. The multiple sclerosis patients were children and adolescents between roughly 6 and 17 years of age. Including cysteine and phenylalanine, the CDR3 has 14 amino acids. CDR3 DNA only is kept here, 42 bases in frame from base 1. According to the germline V gene, CDR1 reads SQVTM and CDR2 reads ANQGSEA. V is pared back by 7 bases and J by 3 bases, with 16 bases lying between the germline termini. About this clonotype itself: The specificity of this receptor is unknown. No qualities accompany the bases; no much larger clone lies one base away.

Overall study results and their limits: Significantly higher frequencies in patients than in controls were found for five TRBV segments, including TRBV5-6, TRBV5-1 and TRBV20-1. Significantly lower normalized Chao1 diversity was found in multiple sclerosis patients than in controls, suggesting substantial peripheral T-cell clonal expansion. Direct clustering with F measure showed strong co-clustering of samples prepared in the same batch, prompting a batch-effect correction. The multiple sclerosis patient group was slightly younger than the control group.

The method was PCR. Sequencer: Illumina HiSeq 2500. Unique molecular identifiers were incorporated into TCR beta cDNA libraries to reduce PCR and sequencing biases. Every 1 to 10 million input T cells yielded about 500,000 cDNA molecules, meaning each molecule approximated one T cell. The patient libraries were prepared and sequenced using the same protocol as the earlier healthy control dataset. Within a given batch, samples were prepared together, multiplexed and sequenced on the same HiSeq lane. On the study's bioinformatics: MIGEC handled the raw barcoded reads, throwing out single-read molecular identifier groups before consensus assembly and CDR3 extraction. Clonotype tables were post-analysed with VDJtools, and diversity was normalized by down-sampling all datasets to the smallest sample size. In repertoire overlap clustering, CDR3 amino acid sequences, but not nucleotide sequences, were matched to correct batch-related cross-sample contamination. Using fastp trimming at Q25 and MiXCR clonotype assembly, TCRdb reanalyzed the public sequencing data and kept in-frame beta chains. Rows with one shared CDR3 protein collapse into an entry with the most common genes and DNA. These V and J calls derive from TCRdb rather than the authors' analysis. The sample contains over 700,000 distinct CDR3 sequences, approximately 30% of them found a single time. The ten top clones hold roughly 0.57% of the sample.

Sequencing was done on a sample of blood. The TCR sequence derives from a girl between 10 and 17 years old with multiple sclerosis. The rearrangement combines TRBV29-1 with TRBJ2-1; the D gene is perhaps TRBD1, from 6 matching bases. The DNA sequence reads TGCAGCGGCGTAGGGGGAACCAACTACAATGAGCAGTTCTTC. Its coded protein is CSGVGGTNYNEQFF.